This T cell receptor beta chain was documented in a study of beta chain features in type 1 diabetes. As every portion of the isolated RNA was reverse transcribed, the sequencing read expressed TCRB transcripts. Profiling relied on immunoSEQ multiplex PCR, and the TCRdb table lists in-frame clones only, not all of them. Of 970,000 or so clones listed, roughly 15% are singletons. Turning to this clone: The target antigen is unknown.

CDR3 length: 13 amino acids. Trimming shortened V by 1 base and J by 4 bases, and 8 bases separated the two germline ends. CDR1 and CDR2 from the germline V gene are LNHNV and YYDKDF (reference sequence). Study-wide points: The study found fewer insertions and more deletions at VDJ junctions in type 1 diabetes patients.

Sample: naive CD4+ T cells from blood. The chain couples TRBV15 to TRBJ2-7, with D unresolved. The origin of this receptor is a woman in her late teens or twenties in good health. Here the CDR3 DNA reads TGTGCCACCAGCAGAGCGGCAGAGTACGAGCAGTACTTC. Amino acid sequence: CATSRAAEYEQYF.